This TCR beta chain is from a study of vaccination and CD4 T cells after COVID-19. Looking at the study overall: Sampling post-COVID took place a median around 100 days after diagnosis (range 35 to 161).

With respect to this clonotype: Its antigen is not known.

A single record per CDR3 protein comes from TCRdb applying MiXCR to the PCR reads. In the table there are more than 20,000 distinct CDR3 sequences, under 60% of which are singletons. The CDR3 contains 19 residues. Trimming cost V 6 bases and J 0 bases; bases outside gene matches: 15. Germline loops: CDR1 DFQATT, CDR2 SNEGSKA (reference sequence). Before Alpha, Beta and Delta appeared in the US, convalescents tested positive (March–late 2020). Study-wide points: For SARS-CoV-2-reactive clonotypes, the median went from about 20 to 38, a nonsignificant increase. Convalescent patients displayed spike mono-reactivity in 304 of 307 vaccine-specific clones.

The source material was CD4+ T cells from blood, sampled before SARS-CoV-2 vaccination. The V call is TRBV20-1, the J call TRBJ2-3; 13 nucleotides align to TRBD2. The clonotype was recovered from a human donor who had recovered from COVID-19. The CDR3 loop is CSARLNPGLAGTSTDTQYF. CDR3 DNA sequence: TGCAGTGCCCGACTAAACCCGGGACTAGCGGGAACTAGCACAGATACGCAGTATTTT.